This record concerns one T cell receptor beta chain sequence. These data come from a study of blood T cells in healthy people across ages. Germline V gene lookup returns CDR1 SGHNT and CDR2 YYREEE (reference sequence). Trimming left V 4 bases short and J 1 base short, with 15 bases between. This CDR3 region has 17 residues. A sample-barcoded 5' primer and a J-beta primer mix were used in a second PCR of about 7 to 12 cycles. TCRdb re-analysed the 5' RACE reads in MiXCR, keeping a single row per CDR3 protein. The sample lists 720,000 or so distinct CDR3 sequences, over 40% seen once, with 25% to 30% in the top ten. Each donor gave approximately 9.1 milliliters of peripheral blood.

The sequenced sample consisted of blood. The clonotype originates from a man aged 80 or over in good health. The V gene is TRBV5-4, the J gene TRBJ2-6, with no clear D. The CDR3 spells CASSLGPIGSGANVLTF. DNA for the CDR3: TGTGCCAGCAGCCTGGGTCCTATAGGTTCTGGGGCCAACGTCCTGACTTTC.